This is a list of T cell receptor beta chains from one sample in a study of siplizumab effects on memory and regulatory T cells. The antigens for these receptors are not known. Sequencing was performed with immunoSEQ multiplex PCR; in TCRdb, only in-frame clones are kept and a portion is missing. The data contain about 12,000 clones, approximately 50% of them seen just once; the ten biggest clones take up about 38%. The sample comprised CFSE-low (dividing) CD8+ T cells sorted from an allogeneic mixed lymphocyte reaction. These receptors all stem from a human donor in good health; the cells came from an allogeneic mixed lymphocyte reaction. Some clones in this sample may be carry-over from other donors' samples. Each CDR3 is given with its conserved first and last residue. The D gene is left open where the match is weak. Not all rows give a size; the values are once, few, many and, for expanded clones, a class.

d_call: TRBD2; clone_size: NA; j_call: TRBJ2-2; v_call: TRBV2; cdr3_nt: TGTGCCAGCAGTGACGGGACTAGCGGGATCGCGAACACCGGGGAGCTGTTTTTT; cdr3_aa: CASSDGTSGIANTGELFF
d_call: NA; clone_size: NA; j_call: TRBJ2-7; v_call: TRBV5-5; cdr3_nt: TGTGCCAGCAGCTCGTATGCCCGGACGGGCTACGAGCAGTACTTC; cdr3_aa: CASSSYARTGYEQYF
d_call: TRBD1; clone_size: NA; j_call: TRBJ1-5; v_call: TRBV19; cdr3_nt: TGTGCGACCACAGAGGGACAGGGGGTAAATCAGCCCCAGCATTTT; cdr3_aa: CATTEGQGVNQPQHF
d_call: NA; clone_size: NA; j_call: TRBJ1-5; v_call: TRBV6-5; cdr3_nt: TGTGCCAGCATTAGAGACAGCCAAAGCAATCAGCCCCAGCATTTT; cdr3_aa: CASIRDSQSNQPQHF
d_call: NA; clone_size: NA; j_call: TRBJ1-1; v_call: TRBV6-6; cdr3_nt: TGTGCCAGCAGTTACTCGAGATTGAACACTGAAGCTTTCTTT; cdr3_aa: CASSYSRLNTEAFF
d_call: NA; clone_size: NA; j_call: TRBJ1-1; v_call: TRBV18; cdr3_nt: TGTGCCAGCTCACCAATGGGTCTTGACACTGAAGCTTTCTTT; cdr3_aa: CASSPMGLDTEAFF
d_call: NA; clone_size: NA; j_call: TRBJ1-5; v_call: TRBV2; cdr3_nt: TGTGCCAGCAGTGATGGGTTTCAGCAGCCCCAGCATTTT; cdr3_aa: CASSDGFQQPQHF
d_call: NA; clone_size: NA; j_call: TRBJ2-3; v_call: TRBV20-1; cdr3_nt: TGCAGTGTACTAGCTGGAGATACGCAGTATTTT; cdr3_aa: CSVLAGDTQYF
d_call: NA; clone_size: few; j_call: TRBJ1-1; v_call: TRBV19; cdr3_nt: TGTGCCAGTAGTATCGGGGTTTGGGGCACTGAAGCTTTCTTT; cdr3_aa: CASSIGVWGTEAFF
d_call: NA; clone_size: medium-sized; j_call: TRBJ2-2; v_call: TRBV6-5; cdr3_nt: TGTGCCAGCAGTTACCGATCCACCGGGGAGCTGTTTTTT; cdr3_aa: CASSYRSTGELFF
d_call: NA; clone_size: medium-sized; j_call: TRBJ1-2; v_call: TRBV1; cdr3_nt: TGCACCAGCGCGAGATTCAGGGGGCGCTTGACCCATGGCTACACCTTC; cdr3_aa: CTSARFRGRLTHGYTF
d_call: TRBD2; clone_size: NA; j_call: TRBJ2-1; v_call: TRBV13; cdr3_nt: TGTGCCAGCAGCGACGGACTAGCGGGATACAATGAGCAGTTCTTC; cdr3_aa: CASSDGLAGYNEQFF
d_call: NA; clone_size: few; j_call: TRBJ1-4; v_call: TRBV5-6; cdr3_nt: TGTGCCAGCAGCTTGCGGTCGGACACACCAACCAAGTACGATGAAAAACTGTTTTTT; cdr3_aa: CASSLRSDTPTKYDEKLFF
d_call: TRBD2; clone_size: NA; j_call: TRBJ2-1; v_call: TRBV6-5; cdr3_nt: TGTGCCATCCGTAGCGGGAGAAATGAGCAGTTCTTC; cdr3_aa: CAIRSGRNEQFF
d_call: NA; clone_size: NA; j_call: TRBJ2-3; v_call: TRBV11-2; cdr3_nt: TGTGCCAGCAGCTTAGGAGGCAGGTTCCCCACAGATACGCAGTATTTT; cdr3_aa: CASSLGGRFPTDTQYF
d_call: NA; clone_size: NA; j_call: TRBJ2-1; v_call: TRBV7-9; cdr3_nt: TGTGCCAGCAGCTTAGCTCTGAATGAGCAGTTCTTC; cdr3_aa: CASSLALNEQFF
d_call: NA; clone_size: few; j_call: TRBJ1-1; v_call: TRBV29-1; cdr3_nt: TGCAGCGCAGGGAATAGAGCTTTCTTT; cdr3_aa: CSAGNRAFF
d_call: NA; clone_size: NA; j_call: TRBJ2-3; v_call: TRBV5-1; cdr3_nt: TGCGCCAGCAGCTTGGCTTACCCAGATACGCAGTATTTT; cdr3_aa: CASSLAYPDTQYF
d_call: TRBD2; clone_size: NA; j_call: TRBJ2-7; v_call: TRBV6-1; cdr3_nt: TGTGCCGCTGACCAACTAGCGGGGGTCCACGAGCAGTACTTC; cdr3_aa: CAADQLAGVHEQYF
d_call: NA; clone_size: few; j_call: TRBJ1-1; v_call: TRBV4-1; cdr3_nt: TGCGCCAGCAGCGAAGACGGCGTCTACACTGAAGCTTTCTTT; cdr3_aa: CASSEDGVYTEAFF
d_call: NA; clone_size: NA; j_call: TRBJ2-7; v_call: TRBV19; cdr3_nt: TGTGCCAGTAGTATAGGGGCACCTTCCTACGAGCAGTACTTC; cdr3_aa: CASSIGAPSYEQYF
d_call: NA; clone_size: NA; j_call: TRBJ1-1; v_call: TRBV4-1; cdr3_nt: TGCGCCAGCAGCCACCTTAACACTGAAGCTTTCTTT; cdr3_aa: CASSHLNTEAFF
d_call: NA; clone_size: NA; j_call: TRBJ2-1; v_call: TRBV7-3; cdr3_nt: TGTGCCAGCAGCTTAACAAGGAGGACGGACTACAATGAGCAGTTCTTC; cdr3_aa: CASSLTRRTDYNEQFF
d_call: NA; clone_size: few; j_call: TRBJ2-1; v_call: TRBV7-9; cdr3_nt: TGTGCCAGCTCTGCGGCAGGACGTCCCGAGCAGTTCTTC; cdr3_aa: CASSAAGRPEQFF
d_call: NA; clone_size: NA; j_call: TRBJ2-7; v_call: TRBV29-1; cdr3_nt: TGCAGCGTTGAAGAGATGGAGGGGATGGACTACGAGCAGTACTTC; cdr3_aa: CSVEEMEGMDYEQYF
d_call: TRBD1; clone_size: medium-sized; j_call: TRBJ1-3; v_call: TRBV4-1; cdr3_nt: TGCGCCAGCAGCCAAGTAGGGGGCCCCAGCTCTGGAAACACCATATATTTT; cdr3_aa: CASSQVGGPSSGNTIYF
d_call: NA; clone_size: NA; j_call: TRBJ1-5; v_call: TRBV7-2; cdr3_nt: TGTGCCAGCAGCCCAGAGGCATTTAGCAATCAGCCCCAGCATTTT; cdr3_aa: CASSPEAFSNQPQHF